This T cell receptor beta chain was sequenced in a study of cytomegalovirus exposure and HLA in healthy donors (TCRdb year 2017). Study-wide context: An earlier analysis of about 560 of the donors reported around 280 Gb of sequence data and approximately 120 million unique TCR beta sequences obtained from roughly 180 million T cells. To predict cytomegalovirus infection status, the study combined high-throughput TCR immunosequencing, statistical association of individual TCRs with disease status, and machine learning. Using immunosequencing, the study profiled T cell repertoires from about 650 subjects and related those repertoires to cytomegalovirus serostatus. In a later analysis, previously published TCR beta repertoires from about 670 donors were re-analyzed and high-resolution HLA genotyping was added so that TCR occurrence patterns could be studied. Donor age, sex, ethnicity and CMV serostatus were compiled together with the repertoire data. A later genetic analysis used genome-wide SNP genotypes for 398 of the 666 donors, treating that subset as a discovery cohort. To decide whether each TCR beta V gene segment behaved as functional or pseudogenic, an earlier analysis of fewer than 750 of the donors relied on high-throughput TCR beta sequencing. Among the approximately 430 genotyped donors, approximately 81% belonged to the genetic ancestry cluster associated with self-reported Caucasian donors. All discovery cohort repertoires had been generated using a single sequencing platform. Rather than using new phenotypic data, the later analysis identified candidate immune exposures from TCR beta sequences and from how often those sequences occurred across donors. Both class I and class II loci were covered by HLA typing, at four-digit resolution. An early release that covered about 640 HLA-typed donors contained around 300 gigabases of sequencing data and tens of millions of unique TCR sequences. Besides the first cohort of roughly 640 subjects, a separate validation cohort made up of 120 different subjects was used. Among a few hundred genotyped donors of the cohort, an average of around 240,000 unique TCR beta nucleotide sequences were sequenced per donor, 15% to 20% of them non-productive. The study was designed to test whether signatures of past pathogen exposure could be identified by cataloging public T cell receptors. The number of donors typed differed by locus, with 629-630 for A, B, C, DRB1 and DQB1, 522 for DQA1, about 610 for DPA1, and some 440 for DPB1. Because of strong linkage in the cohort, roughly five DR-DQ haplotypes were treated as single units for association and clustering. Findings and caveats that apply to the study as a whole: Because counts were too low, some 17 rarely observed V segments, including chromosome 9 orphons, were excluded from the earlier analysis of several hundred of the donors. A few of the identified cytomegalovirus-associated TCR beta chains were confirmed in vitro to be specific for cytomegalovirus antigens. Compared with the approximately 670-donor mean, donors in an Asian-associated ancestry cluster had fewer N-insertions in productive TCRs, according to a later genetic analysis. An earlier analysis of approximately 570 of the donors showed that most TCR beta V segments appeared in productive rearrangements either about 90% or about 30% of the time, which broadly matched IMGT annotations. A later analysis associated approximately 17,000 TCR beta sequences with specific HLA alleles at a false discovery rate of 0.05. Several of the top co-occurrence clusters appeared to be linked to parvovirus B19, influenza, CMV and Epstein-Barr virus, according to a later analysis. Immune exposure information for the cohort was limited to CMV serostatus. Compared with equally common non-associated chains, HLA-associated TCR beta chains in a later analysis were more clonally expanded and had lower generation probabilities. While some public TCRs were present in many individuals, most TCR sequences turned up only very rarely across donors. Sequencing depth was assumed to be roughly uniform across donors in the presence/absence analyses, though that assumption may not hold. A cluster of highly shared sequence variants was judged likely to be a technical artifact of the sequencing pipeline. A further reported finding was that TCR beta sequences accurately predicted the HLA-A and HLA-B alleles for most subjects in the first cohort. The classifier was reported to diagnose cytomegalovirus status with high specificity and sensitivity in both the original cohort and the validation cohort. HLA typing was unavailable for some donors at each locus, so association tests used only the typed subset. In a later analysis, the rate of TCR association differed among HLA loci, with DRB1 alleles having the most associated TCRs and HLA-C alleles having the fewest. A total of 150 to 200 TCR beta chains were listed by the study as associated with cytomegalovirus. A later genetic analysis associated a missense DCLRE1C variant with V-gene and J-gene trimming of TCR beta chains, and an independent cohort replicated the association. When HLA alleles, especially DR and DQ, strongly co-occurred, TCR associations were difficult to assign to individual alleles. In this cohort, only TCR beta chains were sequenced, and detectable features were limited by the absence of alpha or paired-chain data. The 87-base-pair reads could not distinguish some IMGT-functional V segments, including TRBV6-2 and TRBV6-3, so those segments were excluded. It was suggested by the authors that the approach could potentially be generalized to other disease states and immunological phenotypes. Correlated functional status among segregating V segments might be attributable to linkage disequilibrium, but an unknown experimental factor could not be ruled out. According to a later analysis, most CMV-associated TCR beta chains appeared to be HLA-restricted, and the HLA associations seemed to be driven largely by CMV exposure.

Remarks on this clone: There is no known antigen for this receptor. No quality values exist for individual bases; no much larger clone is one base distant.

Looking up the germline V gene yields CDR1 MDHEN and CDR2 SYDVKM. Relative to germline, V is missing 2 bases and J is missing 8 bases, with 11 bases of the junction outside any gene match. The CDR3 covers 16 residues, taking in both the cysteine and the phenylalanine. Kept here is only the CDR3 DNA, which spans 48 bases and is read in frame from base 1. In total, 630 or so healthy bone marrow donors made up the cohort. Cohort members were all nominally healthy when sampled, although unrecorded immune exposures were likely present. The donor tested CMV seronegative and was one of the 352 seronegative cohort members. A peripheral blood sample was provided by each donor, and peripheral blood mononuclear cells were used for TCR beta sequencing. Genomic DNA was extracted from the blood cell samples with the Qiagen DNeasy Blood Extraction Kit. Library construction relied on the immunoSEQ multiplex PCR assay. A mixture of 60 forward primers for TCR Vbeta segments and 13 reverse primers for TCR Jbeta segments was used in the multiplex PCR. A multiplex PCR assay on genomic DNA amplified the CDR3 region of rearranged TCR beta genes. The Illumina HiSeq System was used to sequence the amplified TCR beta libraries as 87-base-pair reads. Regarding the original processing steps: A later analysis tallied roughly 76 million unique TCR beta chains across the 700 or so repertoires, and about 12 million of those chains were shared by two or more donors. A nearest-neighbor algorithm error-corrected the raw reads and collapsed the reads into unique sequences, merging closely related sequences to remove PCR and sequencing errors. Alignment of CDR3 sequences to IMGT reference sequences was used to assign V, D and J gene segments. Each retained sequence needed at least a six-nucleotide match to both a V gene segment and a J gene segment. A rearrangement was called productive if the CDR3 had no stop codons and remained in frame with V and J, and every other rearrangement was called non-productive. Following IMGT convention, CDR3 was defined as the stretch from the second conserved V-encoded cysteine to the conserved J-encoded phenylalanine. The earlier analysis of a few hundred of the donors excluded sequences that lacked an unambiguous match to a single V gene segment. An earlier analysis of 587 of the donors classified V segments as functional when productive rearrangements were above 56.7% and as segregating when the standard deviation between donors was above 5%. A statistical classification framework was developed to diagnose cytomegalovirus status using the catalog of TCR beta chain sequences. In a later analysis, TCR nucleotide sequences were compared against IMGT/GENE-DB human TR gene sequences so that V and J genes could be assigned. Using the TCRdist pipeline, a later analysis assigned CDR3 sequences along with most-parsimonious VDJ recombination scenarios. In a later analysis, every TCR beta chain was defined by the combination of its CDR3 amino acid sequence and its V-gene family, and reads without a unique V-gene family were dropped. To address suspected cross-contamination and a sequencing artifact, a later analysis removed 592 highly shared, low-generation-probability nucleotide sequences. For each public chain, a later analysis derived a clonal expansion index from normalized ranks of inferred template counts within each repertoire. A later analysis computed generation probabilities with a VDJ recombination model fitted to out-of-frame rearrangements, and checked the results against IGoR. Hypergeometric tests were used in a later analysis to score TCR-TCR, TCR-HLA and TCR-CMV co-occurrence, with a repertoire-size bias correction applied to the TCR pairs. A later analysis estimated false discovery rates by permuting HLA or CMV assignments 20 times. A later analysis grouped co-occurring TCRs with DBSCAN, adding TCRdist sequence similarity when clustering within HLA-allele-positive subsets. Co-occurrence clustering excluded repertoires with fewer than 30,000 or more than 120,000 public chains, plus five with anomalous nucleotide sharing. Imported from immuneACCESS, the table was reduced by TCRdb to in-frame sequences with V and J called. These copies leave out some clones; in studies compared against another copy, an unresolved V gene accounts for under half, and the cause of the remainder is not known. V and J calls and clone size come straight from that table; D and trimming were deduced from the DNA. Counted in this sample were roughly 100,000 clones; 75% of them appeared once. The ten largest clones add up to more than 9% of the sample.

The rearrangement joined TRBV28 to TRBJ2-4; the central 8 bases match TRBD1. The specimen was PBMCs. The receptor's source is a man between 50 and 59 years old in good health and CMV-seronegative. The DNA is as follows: TGTGCCAGCAGTTTAGGAACCAGGACAGGGTTGGACATTCAGTACTTC. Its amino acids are CASSLGTRTGLDIQYF. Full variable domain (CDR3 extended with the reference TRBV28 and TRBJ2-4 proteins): DVKVTQSSRYLVKRTGEKVFLECVQDMDHENMFWYRQDPGLGLRLIYFSYDVKMKEKGDIPEGYSVSREKKERFSLILESASTNQTSMYLCASSLGTRTGLDIQYFGAGTRLSVL.